The 17 T cell receptor beta chains reported below all come from one sample, sequenced in a study of T-cell reconstitution after alpha-beta-depleted transplantation in children. Unique molecular identifiers were used to barcode this TCRbeta library. Via MiXCR, TCRdb re-called the PCR reads, giving one row per CDR3 protein. Among about 980,000 distinct CDR3 sequences, about 30% were seen once, and the ten largest hold roughly 28%. Here the sequenced sample was PBMCs, mostly from graft donor cells, taken 360 days after TCRalphabeta/CD19-depleted stem cell transplant. The receptors stem from a boy in the first two years of life who had a stem cell transplant for SCID, so the T cells may come from the graft donor.

The rearrangement uses TRBV3-1 and TRBJ1-2; the D gene is possibly TRBD1 (6 bases). V was cut by 3 bases and J by 6 bases, with 20 bases left in between. This CDR3 contains 16 residues. Germline CDR1 and CDR2: LGHDT and YNNKEL (reference sequence). CDR3 region: CASSQGALIRGHGYTF. In nucleotides, the CDR3 is TGTGCCAGCAGCCAGGGGGCCCTAATTCGCGGCCATGGCTACACCTTC.

This clonotype showed up just a few times. This chain joins TRBV27 and TRBJ2-7; D possibly corresponds to TRBD2 (7 bases). V shed 2 bases and J shed 3 bases, with 11 bases lying between them. Germline V CDR1 and CDR2: MNHEY, SMNVEV (reference sequence). This CDR3 has 14 amino acids. The CDR3 reads CASSLRGGIYEQYF. The CDR3 DNA follows: TGTGCCAGCAGTTTAAGGGGGGGCATCTACGAGCAGTACTTC.

This chain uses TRBV5-6 with TRBJ2-7; D remains unclear. Looked up from germline, CDR1 is SGHDT and CDR2 is YYEEEE. The V gene lost 2 bases and the J gene lost 1 base, with 13 bases spanning the gap. The CDR3 loop spans 15 amino acids. The CDR3 protein is CASSFRPYPSYEQYF. CDR3 bases: TGTGCCAGCAGCTTCCGGCCTTACCCTTCCTACGAGCAGTACTTC.

This clonotype was seen a few times. Compared with germline, one end of the junction differs, possibly owing to a read error. The chain couples TRBV20-1 to TRBJ1-1; no reliable D call. Germline V gene data show CDR1 as DFQATT and CDR2 as SNEGSKA (reference sequence). The CDR3 loop spans 10 amino acids. Written as DNA, the CDR3 is TGCAGTGCTTCGGGCCCCCCTCTTATCTTT. Its translation: CSASGPPLIF.

This clonotype has only a few counts. J is TRBJ2-5 and V is TRBV5-1; D gene uncertain. V was pared by 5 bases and J by 5 bases, with 19 bases between. This CDR3 contains 15 residues. Germline V lookup: CDR1 SGHRS, CDR2 YFSETQ. The CDR3 region has the DNA TGCGCCAGCAGAGGAACGTCCCCCGGTGCGGAGACCCAGTACTTC. Amino acids: CASRGTSPGAETQYF.

The V call is TRBV2, the J call TRBJ2-3, with 8 bases fitting TRBD2. In germline, CDR1 is SNHLY, CDR2 FYNNEI. Losses at the gene ends were 7 bases for V and 1 base for J; bases not matched to a gene: 7. This CDR3 has 15 amino acids. CDR3 DNA sequence: TGTGCCAGCAACACTATTAGCGGGGGCACAGATACGCAGTATTTT. It translates to CASNTISGGTDTQYF.

The chain couples TRBV24-1 to TRBJ2-1; 9 bases match TRBD2. Germline CDR1 and CDR2: KGHDR and SFDVKD. The CDR3 sequence is 16 residues long. With V trimmed by 5 bases and J by 6 bases, 10 bases remained unmatched. CDR3 sequence reads: CATSVSGTSPSNEQFF. As DNA, the CDR3 is TGTGCCACCAGTGTTTCCGGGACTAGCCCTTCCAATGAGCAGTTCTTC.

This rearrangement joins TRBV5-1 to TRBJ1-1; tentative D call: TRBD1 (5 bases). Germline-derived CDR1 and CDR2 are SGHRS and YFSETQ. V lost 4 bases, J lost 0 bases, and 16 bases lay in between. The CDR3 contains 16 residues. The CDR3 DNA reads as TGCGCCAGCAGCGTTCAGTGGGGGAGGGTGAACACTGAAGCTTTCTTT. Its translation is CASSVQWGRVNTEAFF.

J is TRBJ1-1 and V is TRBV7-9; maybe TRBD1 (6 bases). Trimming shortened V by 2 bases and J by 0 bases, and 10 bases separated the two germline ends. The CDR3 has 15 residues. Germline CDR1 SEHNR, CDR2 FQNEAQ (reference sequence). The CDR3 sequence: CASSLRHRVNTEAFF. The CDR3 nucleotides are TGTGCCAGCAGCTTACGCCACAGGGTGAACACTGAAGCTTTCTTT.

This clonotype was picked up a small number of times. The chain has TRBV20-1 and TRBJ2-7; D gene uncertain. This CDR3 is built from 13 residues. CDR1 and CDR2 from the germline V gene are DFQATT and SNEGSKA (reference sequence). V lost 0 bases, J lost 3 bases, and 9 bases lay in between. Here the CDR3 DNA reads TGCAGTGCTAGAGATTTCAGTCGCTACGAGCAGTACTTC. Amino acids: CSARDFSRYEQYF.

The gene calls are TRBV12-3 or TRBV12-4 and TRBJ2-1; possibly TRBD2 for D (5 bases). The CDR3 has 14 residues. The V end lost 4 bases, the J end lost 7 bases, and 14 bases lay between the germline ends. CDR3 in DNA: TGTGCCAGCAGTTCTCGGCTAGCTCCAAATGAGCAGTTCTTC. Translating gives CASSSRLAPNEQFF.

This clonotype was found many times. The gene calls are TRBV10-1 and TRBJ2-4; a possible D gene is TRBD2 (6 bases). Trimming took 0 bases from V and 6 from J, leaving 12 bases between them. The CDR3 consists of 15 residues. Germline CDR1 reads WNHNN; CDR2 reads SYGVQD (reference sequence). CDR3 sequence: CASSESAGLGNIQYF. The CDR3, as DNA: TGCGCCAGCAGTGAGTCGGCGGGGCTCGGAAACATTCAGTACTTC.

The sample holds a few counts of this clonotype. The chain uses TRBV9 and TRBJ2-1, with 10 bases identical to TRBD2. V dropped 3 bases and J dropped 6; count of bases not matched to a gene: 6. The CDR3 sequence is 15 residues long. The V gene's germline CDR1 is SGDLS and CDR2 YYNGEE. The CDR3 nucleotides are TGTGCCAGCAGCGCCAGCGGGGGGGTATTCAATGAGCAGTTCTTC. This codes for CASSASGGVFNEQFF. Full variable domain (rest looked up from reference TRBV9 and TRBJ2-1): DSGVTQTPKHLITATGQRVTLRCSPRSGDLSVYWYQQSLDQGLQFLIQYYNGEERAKGNILERFSAQQFPDLHSELNLSSLELGDSALYFCASSASGGVFNEQFFGPGTRLTVL.

This chain uses TRBV12-3 or TRBV12-4 with TRBJ2-1, with D possibly TRBD1 on 5 matching bases. The CDR3 runs to 15 residues. The V end was cut by 1 base, the J end by 6 bases, with 13 bases between. DNA for the CDR3: TGTGCCAGCAGTTTAGGACAGTACGAAGGCAATGAGCAGTTCTTC. It yields the protein CASSLGQYEGNEQFF.

This clonotype turned up a few times. The chain is built from TRBV21-1 and TRBJ1-1; no check of the table's D call, TRBD1, against the DNA was made. TRBV21-1 is described as a pseudogene. CDR3 size: 15 residues. Here the CDR3 reads CASSKQLGGRTEAFF. CDR3 nucleotides: TGTGCCAGCAGCAAACAGCTAGGGGGCCGAACTGAAGCTTTCTTT.

Only a few counts were recorded for this clonotype. The V gene is TRBV6-5, the J gene TRBJ2-1; 10 nucleotides match TRBD2. The CDR3 extends over 15 amino acids. Trimming removed 4 bases from V and 9 bases from J; junction bases left unmatched: 9. Germline V gene sequence: CDR1 MNHEY, CDR2 SVGAGI. CDR3 amino acids: CASSWASGGRGEQFF. Here the CDR3 DNA reads TGTGCCAGCAGTTGGGCTAGCGGGGGCCGGGGTGAGCAGTTCTTC.

With regard to this clonotype: At one end, the junction sequence differs from germline, possibly due to a read error. This chain connects TRBV7-2 to TRBJ2-5; the D gene is possibly TRBD2 (5 bases). The CDR3 runs to 9 residues. Germline CDR1 is SGHTA and CDR2 is FQGNSA. The CDR3 is CASSISTSF. CDR3 DNA: TGTGCCAGCAGCATCAGTACTAGCTTC.